The present TCR beta chain was sequenced within a study of blood T cell repertoires in COVID-19. Study-level information: Specimens from acute and convalescent COVID-19 originated in the United States, Italy and Spain. PBMCs, B-cell-depleted T cells, or T cells provided the cDNA or gDNA that made up the material.

CDR1 and CDR2 from the germline V gene are SGHNT and YYREEE (reference sequence). V was cut by 0 bases and J by 2 bases, with 8 bases left in between. CDR3 length equals 14 residues. Authors' analysis steps: Quantification of nucleated cells was approximated via reference gene primer amplification. Sequencing was performed with immunoSEQ multiplex PCR; in TCRdb, only in-frame clones are kept and a portion is missing. The DNA was the basis for D and trimming; V, J and clone size are from that table. This sample yields about 79,000 clones, of which roughly 89% are seen a single time; about 4.8% belongs to the top ten.

This clonotype was obtained from a man between 45 and 60 years old with active COVID-19. The specimen sequenced was peripheral blood. The V call is TRBV5-4, the J call TRBJ1-2; D not resolved. CDR3 amino acids: CASSLGSGNYGYTF. Here the CDR3 DNA reads TGTGCCAGCAGCTTGGGGAGCGGGAACTATGGCTACACCTTC.